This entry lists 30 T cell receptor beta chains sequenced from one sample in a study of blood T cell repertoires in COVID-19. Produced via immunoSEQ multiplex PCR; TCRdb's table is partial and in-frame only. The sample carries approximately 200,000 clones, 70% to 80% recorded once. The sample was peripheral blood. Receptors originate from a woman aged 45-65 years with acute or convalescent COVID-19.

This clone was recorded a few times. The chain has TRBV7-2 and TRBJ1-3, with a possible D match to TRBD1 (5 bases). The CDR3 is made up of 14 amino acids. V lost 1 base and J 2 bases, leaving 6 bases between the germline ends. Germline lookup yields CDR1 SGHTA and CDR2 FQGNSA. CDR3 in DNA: TGTGCCAGCAGCTTAGTCAGGGCTGGAAACACCATATATTTT. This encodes CASSLVRAGNTIYF. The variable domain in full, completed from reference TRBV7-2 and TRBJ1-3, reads GAGVSQSPSNKVTEKGKDVELRCDPISGHTALYWYRQSLGQGLEFLIYFQGNSAPDKSGLPSDRFSAERTGGSVSTLTIQRTQQEDSAVYLCASSLVRAGNTIYFGEGSWLTVV.

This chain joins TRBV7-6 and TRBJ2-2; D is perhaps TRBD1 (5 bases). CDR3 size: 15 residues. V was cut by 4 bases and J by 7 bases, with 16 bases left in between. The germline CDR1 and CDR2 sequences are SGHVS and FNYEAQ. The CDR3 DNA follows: TGTGCCAGCAGCTCGGACCCCAGGGTAGGCGGGGAGCTGTTTTTT. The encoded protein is CASSSDPRVGGELFF.

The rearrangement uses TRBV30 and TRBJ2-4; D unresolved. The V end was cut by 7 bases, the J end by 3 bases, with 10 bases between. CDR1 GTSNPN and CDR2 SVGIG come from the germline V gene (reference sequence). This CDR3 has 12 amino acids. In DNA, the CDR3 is TGTGCCTTGAGACTCGACAAAAACATTCAGTACTTC. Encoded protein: CALRLDKNIQYF.

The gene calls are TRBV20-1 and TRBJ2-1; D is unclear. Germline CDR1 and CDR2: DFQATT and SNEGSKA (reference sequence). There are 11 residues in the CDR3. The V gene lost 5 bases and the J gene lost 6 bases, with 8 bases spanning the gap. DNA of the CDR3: TGCAGTGCTCCTAATACCAATGAGCAGTTCTTC. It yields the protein CSAPNTNEQFF.

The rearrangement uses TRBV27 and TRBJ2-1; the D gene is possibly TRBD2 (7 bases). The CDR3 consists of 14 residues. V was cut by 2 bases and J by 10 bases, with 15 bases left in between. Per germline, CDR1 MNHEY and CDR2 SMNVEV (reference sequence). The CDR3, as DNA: TGTGCCAGCAGTTTAGGGGGGGCCCCTTGGGAGCAGTTCTTC. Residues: CASSLGGAPWEQFF.

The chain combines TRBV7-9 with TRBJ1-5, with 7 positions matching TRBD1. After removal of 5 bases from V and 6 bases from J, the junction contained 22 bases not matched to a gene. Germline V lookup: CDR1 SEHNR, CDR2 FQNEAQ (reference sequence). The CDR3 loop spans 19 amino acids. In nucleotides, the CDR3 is TGTGCCAGCAGCCAACCTCGACAGGGCCCCCAGGGCAGTCCTCAGCCCCAGCATTTT. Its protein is CASSQPRQGPQGSPQPQHF. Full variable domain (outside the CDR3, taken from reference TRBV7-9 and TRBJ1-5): DTGVSQNPRHKITKRGQNVTFRCDPISEHNRLYWYRQTLGQGPEFLTYFQNEAQLEKSRLLSDRFSAERPKGSFSTLEIQRTEQGDSAMYLCASSQPRQGPQGSPQPQHFGDGTRLSIL.

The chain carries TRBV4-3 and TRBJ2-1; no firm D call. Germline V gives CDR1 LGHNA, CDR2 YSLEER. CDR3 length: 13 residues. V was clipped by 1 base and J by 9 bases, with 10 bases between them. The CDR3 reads CASSQAPRREQFF. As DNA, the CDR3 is TGCGCCAGCAGCCAAGCCCCTCGTCGTGAGCAGTTCTTC.

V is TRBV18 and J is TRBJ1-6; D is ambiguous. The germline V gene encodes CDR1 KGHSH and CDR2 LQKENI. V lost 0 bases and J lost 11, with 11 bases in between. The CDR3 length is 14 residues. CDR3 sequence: CASSPPSRSTPLHF. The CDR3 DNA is TGTGCCAGCTCACCACCTTCTAGGTCAACACCCCTCCACTTT.

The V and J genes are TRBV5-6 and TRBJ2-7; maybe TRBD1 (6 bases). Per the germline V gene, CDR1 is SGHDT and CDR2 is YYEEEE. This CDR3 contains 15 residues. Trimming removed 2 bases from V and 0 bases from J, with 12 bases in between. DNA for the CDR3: TGTGCCAGCAGCTTATTTAACAGGGACTCCTACGAGCAGTACTTC. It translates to CASSLFNRDSYEQYF.

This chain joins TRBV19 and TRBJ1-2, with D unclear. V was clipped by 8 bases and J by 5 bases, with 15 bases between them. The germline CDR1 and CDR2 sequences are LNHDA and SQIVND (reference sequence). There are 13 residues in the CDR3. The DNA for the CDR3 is TGTGCCAGTTCTTCCGGTGGGAGATATGGCTACACCTTC. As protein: CASSSGGRYGYTF.

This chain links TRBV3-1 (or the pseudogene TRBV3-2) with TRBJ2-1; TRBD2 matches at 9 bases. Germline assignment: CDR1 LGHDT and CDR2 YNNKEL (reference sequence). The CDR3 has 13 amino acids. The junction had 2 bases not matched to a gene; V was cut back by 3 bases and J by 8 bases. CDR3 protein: CASSQAGGDEQFF. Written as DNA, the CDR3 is TGTGCCAGCAGCCAGGCGGGAGGGGATGAGCAGTTCTTC.

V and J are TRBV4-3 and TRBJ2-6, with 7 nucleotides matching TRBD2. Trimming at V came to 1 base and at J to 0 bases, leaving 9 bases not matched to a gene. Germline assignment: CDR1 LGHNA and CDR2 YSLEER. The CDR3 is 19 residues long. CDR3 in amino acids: CASSQAPKTSLSGANVLTF. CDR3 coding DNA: TGCGCCAGCAGCCAAGCACCGAAGACTAGCCTCTCTGGGGCCAACGTCCTGACTTTC.

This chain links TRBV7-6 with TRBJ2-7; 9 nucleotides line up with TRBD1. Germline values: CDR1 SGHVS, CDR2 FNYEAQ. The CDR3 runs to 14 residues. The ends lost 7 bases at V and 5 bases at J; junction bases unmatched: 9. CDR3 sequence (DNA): TGTGCCAGCAAGTTAAGGACAGGGGACAACGAGCAGTACTTC. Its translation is CASKLRTGDNEQYF.

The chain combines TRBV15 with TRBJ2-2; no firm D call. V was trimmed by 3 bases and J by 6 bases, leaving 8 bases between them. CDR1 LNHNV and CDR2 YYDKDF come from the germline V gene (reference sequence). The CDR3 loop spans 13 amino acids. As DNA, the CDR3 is TGTGCCACCAGCAGTAGTCGAGCCGGGGAGCTGTTTTTT. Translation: CATSSSRAGELFF.

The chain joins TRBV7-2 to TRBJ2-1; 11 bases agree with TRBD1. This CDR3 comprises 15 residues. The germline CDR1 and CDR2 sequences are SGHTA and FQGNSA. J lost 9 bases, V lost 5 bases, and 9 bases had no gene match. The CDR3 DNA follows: TGTGCCAGCAGCCCTCGGGACAGGGGGAAGGCTGAGCAGTTCTTC. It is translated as CASSPRDRGKAEQFF.

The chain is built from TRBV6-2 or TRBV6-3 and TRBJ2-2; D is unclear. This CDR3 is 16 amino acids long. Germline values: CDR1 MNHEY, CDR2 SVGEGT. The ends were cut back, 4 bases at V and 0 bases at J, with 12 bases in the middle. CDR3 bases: TGTGCCAGCAGTTCTATTGGGCTTACGAACACCGGGGAGCTGTTTTTT. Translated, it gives CASSSIGLTNTGELFF.

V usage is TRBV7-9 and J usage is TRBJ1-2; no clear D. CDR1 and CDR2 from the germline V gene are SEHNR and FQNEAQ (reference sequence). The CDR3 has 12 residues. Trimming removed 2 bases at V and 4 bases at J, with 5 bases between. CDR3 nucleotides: TGTGCCAGCAGCTTACATTCCTATGGCTACACCTTC. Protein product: CASSLHSYGYTF.

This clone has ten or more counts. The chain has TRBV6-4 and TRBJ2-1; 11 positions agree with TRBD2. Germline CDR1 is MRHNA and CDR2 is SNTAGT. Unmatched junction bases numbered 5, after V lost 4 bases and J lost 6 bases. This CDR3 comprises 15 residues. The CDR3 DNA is TGTGCCAGCAGTGTAACTAGCGGGAGTGGCAATGAGCAGTTCTTC. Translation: CASSVTSGSGNEQFF.

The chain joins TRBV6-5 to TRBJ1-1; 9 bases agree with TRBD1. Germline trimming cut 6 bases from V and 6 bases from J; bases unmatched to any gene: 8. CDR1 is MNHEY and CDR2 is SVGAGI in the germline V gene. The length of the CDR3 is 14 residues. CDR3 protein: CASSQQDRGAEAFF. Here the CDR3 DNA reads TGTGCCAGCAGCCAACAAGACAGGGGGGCTGAAGCTTTCTTT.

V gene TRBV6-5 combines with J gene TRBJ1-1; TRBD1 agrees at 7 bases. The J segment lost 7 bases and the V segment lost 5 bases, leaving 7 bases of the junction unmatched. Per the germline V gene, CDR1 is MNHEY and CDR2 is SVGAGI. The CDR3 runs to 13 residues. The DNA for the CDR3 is TGTGCCAGCAGTCAACAGGGGCGTGATGAAGCTTTCTTT. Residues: CASSQQGRDEAFF.

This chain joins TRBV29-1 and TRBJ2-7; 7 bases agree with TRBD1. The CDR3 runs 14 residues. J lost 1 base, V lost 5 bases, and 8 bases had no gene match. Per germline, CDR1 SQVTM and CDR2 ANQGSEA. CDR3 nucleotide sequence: TGCAGCGTTCGACAGGGAGTTGGATCCTACGAGCAGTACTTC. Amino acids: CSVRQGVGSYEQYF.

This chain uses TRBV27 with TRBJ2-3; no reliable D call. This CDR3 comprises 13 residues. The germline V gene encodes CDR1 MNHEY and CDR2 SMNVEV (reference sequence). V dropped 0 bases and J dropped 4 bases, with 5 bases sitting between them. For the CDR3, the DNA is TGTGCCAGCAGTTTATCTTTCGCAGATACGCAGTATTTT. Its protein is CASSLSFADTQYF.

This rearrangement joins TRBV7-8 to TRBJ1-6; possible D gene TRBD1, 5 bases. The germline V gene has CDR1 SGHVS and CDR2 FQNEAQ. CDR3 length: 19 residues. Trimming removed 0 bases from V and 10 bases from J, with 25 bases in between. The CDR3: CASSLAKGGAATKWSPLHF. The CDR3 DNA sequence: TGTGCCAGCAGCTTAGCGAAGGGTGGGGCAGCTACAAAGTGGTCACCCCTCCACTTT.

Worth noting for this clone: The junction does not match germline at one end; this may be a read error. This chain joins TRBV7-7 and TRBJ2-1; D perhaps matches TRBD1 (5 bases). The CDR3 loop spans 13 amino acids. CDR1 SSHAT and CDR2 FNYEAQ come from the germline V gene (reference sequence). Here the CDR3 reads CASSFGAYSEQFF. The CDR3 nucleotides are TGTGCCAGCAGTTTTGGGGCCTACAGTGAGCAGTTCTTC.

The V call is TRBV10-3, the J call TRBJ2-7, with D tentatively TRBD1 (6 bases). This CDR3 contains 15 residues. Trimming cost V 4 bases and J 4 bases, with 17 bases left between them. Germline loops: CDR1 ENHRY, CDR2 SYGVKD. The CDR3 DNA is TGTGCCATCAGTGCTGCAGGGGCGAGCCTTTACGAGCAGTACTTC. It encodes CAISAAGASLYEQYF.

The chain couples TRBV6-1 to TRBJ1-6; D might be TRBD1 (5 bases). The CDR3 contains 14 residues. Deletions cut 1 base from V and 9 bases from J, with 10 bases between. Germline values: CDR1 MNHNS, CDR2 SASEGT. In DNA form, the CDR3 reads TGTGCCAGCAGTGAAGTCCAGGGCGGTTCACCCCTCCACTTT. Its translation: CASSEVQGGSPLHF.

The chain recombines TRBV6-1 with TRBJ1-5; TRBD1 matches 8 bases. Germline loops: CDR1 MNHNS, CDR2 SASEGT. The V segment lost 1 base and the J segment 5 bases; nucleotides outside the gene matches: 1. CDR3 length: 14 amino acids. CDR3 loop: CASSEGQGHQPQHF. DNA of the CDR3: TGTGCCAGCAGTGAAGGACAGGGGCATCAGCCCCAGCATTTT.

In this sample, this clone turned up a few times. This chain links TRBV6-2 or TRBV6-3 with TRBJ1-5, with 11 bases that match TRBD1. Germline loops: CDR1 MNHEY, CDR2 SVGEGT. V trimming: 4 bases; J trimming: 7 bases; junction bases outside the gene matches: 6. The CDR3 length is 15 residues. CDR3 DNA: TGTGCCAGCAGTTTGGGACAGGGGGTTGGACAGCCCCAGCATTTT. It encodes CASSLGQGVGQPQHF.

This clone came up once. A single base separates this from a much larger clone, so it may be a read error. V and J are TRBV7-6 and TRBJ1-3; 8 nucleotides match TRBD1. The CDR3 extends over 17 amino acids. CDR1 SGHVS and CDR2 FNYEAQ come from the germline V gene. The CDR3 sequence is CASSPSYGTGSRNTIYF. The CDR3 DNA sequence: TGTGCCAGCAGCCCAAGCTACGGGACAGGCTCTAGAAACACCATATATTTT.

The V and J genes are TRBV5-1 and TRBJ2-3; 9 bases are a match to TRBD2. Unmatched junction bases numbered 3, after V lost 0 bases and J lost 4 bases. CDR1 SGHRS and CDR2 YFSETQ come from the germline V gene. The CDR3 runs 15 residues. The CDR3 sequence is CASSLDVAGADTQYF. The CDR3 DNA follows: TGCGCCAGCAGCTTGGATGTAGCGGGAGCAGATACGCAGTATTTT.